Listed here is a single T cell receptor (beta chain). No antigen is known for it. This record comes from a study of blood T cells in healthy people across ages. General study findings and limits: Roughly linear declines in TCR beta diversity per million T cells occurred with age. The study regarded diversity estimates from one million T cells as underestimates.

Per germline, CDR1 MNHEY and CDR2 SMNVEV (reference sequence). The CDR3 length is 15 residues. J lost 5 bases, V lost 3 bases, and 5 bases had no gene match. A second PCR of roughly 7 to 11 cycles used a sample-barcoded 5' primer and a J-beta primer mix. Paired-end reads containing CDR3 totaled no fewer than 3 million for each sample. TCRdb fed the 5' RACE reads into MiXCR, producing one record per CDR3 protein. Counted here are 1.2 million to 1.5 million distinct CDR3 sequences, 40% to 50% occurring once; the ten biggest clones make up roughly 8.2%. The chain recombines TRBV27 with TRBJ2-2; 8 positions agree with TRBD1. The receptor comes from a woman between 18 and 29 years old in good health. Sequences were obtained from blood. Here the CDR3 reads CASSFRQGATGELFF. The CDR3 nucleotides are TGTGCCAGCAGTTTCCGGCAGGGGGCAACCGGGGAGCTGTTTTTT.